The T cell receptor (beta chain) described here comes from a study of CD8 T cells in ankylosing spondylitis. Study results and limitations: In ankylosing spondylitis patients, matched synovial fluid reportedly showed significant enrichment of disease-linked clones. Those disease-linked clones were CD8+; they were also relatively rare in peripheral blood.

CDR1 is SQVTM, CDR2 ANQGSEA, per germline. V shed 1 base and J shed 4 bases, with 13 bases lying between them. The CDR3 totals 14 residues. This clonotype was counted only a few times. The antigen remains undetermined. Molecular-barcoded quantitative 5'-RACE produced these TCR beta libraries. Via MiXCR, TCRdb re-called the 5' RACE reads, giving one row per CDR3 protein. The sample holds 200,000 to 250,000 distinct CDR3 sequences, roughly 32% seen once. The specimen sequenced was blood, either unsorted or a sorted T cell fraction (not recorded which). The genes are TRBV29-1 and TRBJ1-1, with D possibly matching TRBD1 (6 bases). This receptor was identified in a male donor with ankylosing spondylitis or in good health (not recorded which). Here the CDR3 reads CSVEVWGGFTEAFF. The CDR3 nucleotides are TGCAGCGTTGAAGTGTGGGGGGGCTTCACTGAAGCTTTCTTT. The entire variable domain, with the rest obtained from reference TRBV29-1 and TRBJ1-1, is as follows: SAVISQKPSRDICQRGTSLTIQCQVDSQVTMMFWYRQQPGQSLTLIATANQGSEATYESGFVIDKFPISRPNLTFSTLTVSNMSPEDSSIYLCSVEVWGGFTEAFFGQGTRLTVV.